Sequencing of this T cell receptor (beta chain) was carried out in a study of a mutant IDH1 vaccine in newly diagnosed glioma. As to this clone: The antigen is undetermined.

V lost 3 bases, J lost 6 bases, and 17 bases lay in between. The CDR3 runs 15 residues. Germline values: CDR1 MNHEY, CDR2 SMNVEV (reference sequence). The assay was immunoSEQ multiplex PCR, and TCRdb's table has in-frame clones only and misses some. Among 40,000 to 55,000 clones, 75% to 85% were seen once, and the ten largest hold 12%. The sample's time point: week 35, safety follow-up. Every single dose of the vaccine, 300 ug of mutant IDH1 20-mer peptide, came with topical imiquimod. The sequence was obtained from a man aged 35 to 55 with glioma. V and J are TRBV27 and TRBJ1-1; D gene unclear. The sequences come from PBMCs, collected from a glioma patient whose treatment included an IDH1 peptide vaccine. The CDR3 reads CASSLTVDLQPEAFF. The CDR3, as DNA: TGTGCCAGCAGTTTGACTGTGGACCTTCAGCCTGAAGCTTTCTTT.